The clone carrying this T cell receptor (beta chain) was seen many times. Antigen unknown. Researchers took RNA transcripts and amplified the TCR beta CDR3 regions from them. A first-round RT-PCR of the TCR CDR3 used the HTBI primer set. One entry per CDR3 protein, called by TCRdb with MiXCR from the multiplex PCR reads. The sample holds about 380,000 distinct CDR3 sequences, around 13% seen once. This specimen belongs to a study of T cells in Graves' hyperthyroidism and ophthalmopathy. Study observations and caveats: Clonotypes that were expanded in thyroid above 0.001 mostly appeared in blood too.

The specimen sequenced was blood. This clonotype was sampled from a woman in her 30s with Graves' ophthalmopathy.

The CDR3 sequence is CASSKGQGASYEQYF. The CDR3, as DNA: TGTGCCAGCAGCAAAGGACAGGGGGCCTCGTACGAGCAGTACTTC. This chain joins TRBV6-1 and TRBJ2-7, with TRBD1 matching over 11 bases. CDR3 size: 15 residues. Germline assignment: CDR1 MNHNS and CDR2 SASEGT. V was pared by 6 bases and J by 4 bases, with 8 bases of the junction left unmatched.